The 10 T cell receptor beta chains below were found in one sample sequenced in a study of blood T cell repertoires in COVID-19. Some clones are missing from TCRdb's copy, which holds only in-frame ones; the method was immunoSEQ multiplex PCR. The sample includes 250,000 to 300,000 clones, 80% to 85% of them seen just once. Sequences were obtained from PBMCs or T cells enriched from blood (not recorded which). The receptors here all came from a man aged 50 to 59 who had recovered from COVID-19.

The CDR3 spells CASSRQKTGGNYGYTF. DNA of the CDR3: TGTGCCAGCAGCAGGCAGAAGACAGGGGGCAACTATGGCTACACCTTC. This chain uses TRBV11-1 with TRBJ1-2, with 10 nucleotides matching TRBD1. This CDR3 region has 16 residues. With V trimmed by 5 bases and J by 2 bases, 8 bases remained unmatched. Germline V CDR1 and CDR2: SGHAT, FQDESV (reference sequence).

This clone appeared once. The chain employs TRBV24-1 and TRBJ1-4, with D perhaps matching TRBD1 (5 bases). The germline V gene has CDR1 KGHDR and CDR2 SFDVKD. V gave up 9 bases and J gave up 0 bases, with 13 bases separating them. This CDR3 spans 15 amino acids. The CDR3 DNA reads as TGTGCCACCCTCCCACAGGCGGCAACTAATGAAAAACTGTTTTTT. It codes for CATLPQAATNEKLFF.

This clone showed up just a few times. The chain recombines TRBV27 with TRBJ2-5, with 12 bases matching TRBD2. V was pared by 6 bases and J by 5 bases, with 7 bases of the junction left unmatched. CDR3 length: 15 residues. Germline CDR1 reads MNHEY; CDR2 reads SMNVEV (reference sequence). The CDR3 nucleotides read TGTGCCAGCAGCGACTCCGGGACTAGCGGGGAGACCCAGTACTTC. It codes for CASSDSGTSGETQYF.

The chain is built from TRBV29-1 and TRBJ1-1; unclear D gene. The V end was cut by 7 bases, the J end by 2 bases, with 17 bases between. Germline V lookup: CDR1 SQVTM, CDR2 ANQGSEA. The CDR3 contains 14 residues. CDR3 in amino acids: CSGGMTVLNTEAFF. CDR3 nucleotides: TGCAGCGGTGGTATGACTGTACTCAACACTGAAGCTTTCTTT.

The CDR3 protein is CATSDFPRTSGTNTDTQYF. The CDR3 region has the DNA TGTGCCACCAGTGATTTTCCCCGGACTAGCGGGACAAACACAGATACGCAGTATTTT. The chain employs TRBV24-1 and TRBJ2-3; TRBD2 matches at 12 bases. The CDR3 is made up of 19 amino acids. Germline CDR1 reads KGHDR; CDR2 reads SFDVKD. Germline trimming cut 1 base from V and 2 bases from J; bases unmatched to any gene: 9.

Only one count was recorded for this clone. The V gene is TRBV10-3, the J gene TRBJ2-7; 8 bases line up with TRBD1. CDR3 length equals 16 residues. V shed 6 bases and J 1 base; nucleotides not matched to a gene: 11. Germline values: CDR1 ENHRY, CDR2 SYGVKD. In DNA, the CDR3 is TGTGCCATCAGCCTAATCTCCGGGACAGGATCCTACGAGCAGTACTTC. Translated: CAISLISGTGSYEQYF.

The CDR3 loop reads CASGFSFSEQYF. The CDR3 bases are TGTGCTAGTGGTTTCTCCTTTAGCGAGCAGTACTTC. The chain links TRBV12-5 to TRBJ2-7, with unresolved D. The CDR3 has 12 amino acids. Between the trimmed V and J ends, which lost 3 bases and 6 bases, there was a span of 9 bases. CDR1 is LGHNT and CDR2 is FRNRAP in the germline V gene.

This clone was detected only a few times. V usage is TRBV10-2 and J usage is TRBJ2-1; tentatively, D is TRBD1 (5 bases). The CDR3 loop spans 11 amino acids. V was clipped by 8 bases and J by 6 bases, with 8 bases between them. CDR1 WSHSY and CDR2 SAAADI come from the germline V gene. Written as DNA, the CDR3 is TGCGCCAGCTATACAGGCAATGAGCAGTTCTTC. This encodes CASYTGNEQFF.

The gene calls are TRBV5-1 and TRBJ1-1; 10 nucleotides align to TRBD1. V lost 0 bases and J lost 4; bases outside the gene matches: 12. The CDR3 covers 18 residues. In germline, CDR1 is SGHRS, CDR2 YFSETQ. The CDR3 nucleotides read TGCGCCAGCAGCTTGGCCGGGGGACAGGGGACCGTAGGCACTGAAGCTTTCTTT. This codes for CASSLAGGQGTVGTEAFF. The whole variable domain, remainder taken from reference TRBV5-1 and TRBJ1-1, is KAGVTQTPRYLIKTRGQQVTLSCSPISGHRSVSWYQQTPGQGLQFLFEYFSETQRNKGNFPGRFSGRQFSNSRSEMNVSTLELGDSALYLCASSLAGGQGTVGTEAFFGQGTRLTVV.

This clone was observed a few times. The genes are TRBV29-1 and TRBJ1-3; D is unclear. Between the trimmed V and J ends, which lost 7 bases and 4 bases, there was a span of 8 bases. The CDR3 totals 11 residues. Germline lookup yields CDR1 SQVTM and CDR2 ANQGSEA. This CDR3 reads CSAKEGNTIYF. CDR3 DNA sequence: TGCAGCGCGAAAGAGGGAAACACCATATATTTT.